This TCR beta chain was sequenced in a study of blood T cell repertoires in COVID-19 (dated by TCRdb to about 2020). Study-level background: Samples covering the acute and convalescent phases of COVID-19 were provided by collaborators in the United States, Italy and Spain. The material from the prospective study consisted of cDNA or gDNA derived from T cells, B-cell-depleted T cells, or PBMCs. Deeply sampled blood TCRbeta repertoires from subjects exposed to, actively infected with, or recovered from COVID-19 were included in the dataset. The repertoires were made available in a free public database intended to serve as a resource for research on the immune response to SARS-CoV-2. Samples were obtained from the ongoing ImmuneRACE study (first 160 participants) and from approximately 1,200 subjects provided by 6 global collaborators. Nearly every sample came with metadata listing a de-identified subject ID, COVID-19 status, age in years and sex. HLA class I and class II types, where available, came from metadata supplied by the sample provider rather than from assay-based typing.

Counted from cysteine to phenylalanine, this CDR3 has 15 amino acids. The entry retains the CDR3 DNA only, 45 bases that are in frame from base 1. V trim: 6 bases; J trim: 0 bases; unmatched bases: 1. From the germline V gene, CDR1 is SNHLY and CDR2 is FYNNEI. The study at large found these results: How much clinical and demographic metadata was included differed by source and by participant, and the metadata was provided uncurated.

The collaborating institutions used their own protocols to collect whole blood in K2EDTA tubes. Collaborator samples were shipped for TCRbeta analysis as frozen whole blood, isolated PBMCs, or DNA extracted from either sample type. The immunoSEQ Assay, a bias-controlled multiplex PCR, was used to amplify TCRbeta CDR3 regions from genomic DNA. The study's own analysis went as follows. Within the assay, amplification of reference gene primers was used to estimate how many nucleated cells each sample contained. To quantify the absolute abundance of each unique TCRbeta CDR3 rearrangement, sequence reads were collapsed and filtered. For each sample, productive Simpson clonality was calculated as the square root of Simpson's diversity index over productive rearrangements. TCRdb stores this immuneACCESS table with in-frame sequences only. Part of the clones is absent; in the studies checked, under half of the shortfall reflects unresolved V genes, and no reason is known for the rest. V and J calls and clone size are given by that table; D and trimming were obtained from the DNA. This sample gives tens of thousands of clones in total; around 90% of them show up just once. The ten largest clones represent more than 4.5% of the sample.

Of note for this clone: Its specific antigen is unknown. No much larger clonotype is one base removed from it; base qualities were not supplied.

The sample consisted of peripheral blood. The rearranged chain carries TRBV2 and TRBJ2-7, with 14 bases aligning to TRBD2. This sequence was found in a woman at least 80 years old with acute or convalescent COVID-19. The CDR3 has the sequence CASSGLAGGSYEQYF. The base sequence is TGTGCCAGCAGCGGACTAGCGGGGGGCTCCTACGAGCAGTACTTC.